One and the same sample provided the 13 T cell receptor beta chains below, sequenced in a study of beta chain features in type 1 diabetes. The whole isolated RNA underwent reverse transcription, so sequencing captured expressed TCRB transcripts. Assay used: immunoSEQ multiplex PCR; TCRdb lists only in-frame clones, some missing. The profile covers about 320,000 clones, with about 15% appearing a single time and 5.5% to 7.5% taken by the ten largest. Input material: central memory CD4+ T cells from blood. All receptors come from a man aged 30 to 45 in good health.

This clone was detected a few times. This sequence joins TRBV29-1 and TRBJ2-5; 9 bases map to TRBD2. Judging by the DNA end, TRBJ2-7 fits better; the J call may be wrong. Germline V gene lookup returns CDR1 SQVTM and CDR2 ANQGSEA. CDR3 length: 15 residues. The CDR3 region is CSVETGLAGLYEQYF. The CDR3 DNA sequence: TGCAGCGTTGAAACGGGTCTAGCGGGGCTCTACGAGCAGTACTTC.

In regard to this clone: Other DNA sequences from this sample encode an identical CDR3 as well. The genes are TRBV2 and TRBJ1-3; unclear D gene. The CDR3 contains 14 residues. Germline V lookup: CDR1 SNHLY, CDR2 FYNNEI. Trimming stripped 0 bases from V and 2 bases from J, with 5 bases between. CDR3: CASSEARTGNTIYF. CDR3 nucleotide sequence: TGTGCCAGCAGTGAAGCGCGAACTGGAAACACCATATATTTT.

This clone was counted a few times. This CDR3 reads CASSRQGGPDTQYF. In DNA form, the CDR3 reads TGTGCCAGCAGCCGACAGGGTGGCCCAGATACGCAGTATTTT. The chain joins TRBV28 to TRBJ2-3; 7 bases are shared with TRBD1. Germline V gene lookup returns CDR1 MDHEN and CDR2 SYDVKM. The CDR3 is 14 residues long. The J segment lost 4 bases and the V segment lost 6 bases, leaving 7 bases of the junction unmatched. The full variable domain, with the rest looked up from reference TRBV28 and TRBJ2-3, is DVKVTQSSRYLVKRTGEKVFLECVQDMDHENMFWYRQDPGLGLRLIYFSYDVKMKEKGDIPEGYSVSREKKERFSLILESASTNQTSMYLCASSRQGGPDTQYFGPGTRLTVL.

This clone came up a few times. The V and J genes are TRBV2 and TRBJ2-7, with 7 bases lining up with TRBD1. The CDR3 extends over 12 amino acids. The ends lost 4 bases at V and 7 bases at J; junction bases unmatched: 4. Germline V gives CDR1 SNHLY, CDR2 FYNNEI. The CDR3: CASSATGWEQYV. CDR3 DNA sequence: TGTGCCAGCAGTGCGACAGGGTGGGAGCAGTACGTC.

This clone was observed a handful of times. The chain has TRBV6-6 and TRBJ1-5, with 10 bases identical to TRBD1. After removal of 6 bases from V and 10 bases from J, the junction contained 9 bases not matched to a gene. This CDR3 comprises 14 residues. Germline lookup yields CDR1 MNHNY and CDR2 SVGAGI (reference sequence). CDR3 sequence (DNA): TGTGCCAGCAGATCGGGACAGGGGAGTTTACCCCAGCATTTT. Translated, it gives CASRSGQGSLPQHF.

This clone has just a few counts. The J gene is TRBJ1-1, the V gene TRBV7-8, with 7 bases fitting TRBD1. This CDR3 has 13 amino acids. Per the germline V gene, CDR1 is SGHVS and CDR2 is FQNEAQ. Germline trimming cut 4 bases from V and 6 bases from J; bases unmatched to any gene: 5. Here the CDR3 DNA reads TGTGCCAGCAGCTGGGGGGGGACAGCTGAAGCTTTCTTT. The encoded protein is CASSWGGTAEAFF.

This clone was found many times. This chain joins TRBV6-6 and TRBJ1-6; 7 nucleotides line up with TRBD1. The junction had 8 bases not matched to a gene; V was cut back by 5 bases and J by 10 bases. Per germline, CDR1 MNHNY and CDR2 SVGAGI (reference sequence). CDR3 length: 14 residues. In DNA form, the CDR3 reads TGTGCCAGCAGTAACCAGGGGGGGAGGTCACCCCTCCACTTT. Its protein is CASSNQGGRSPLHF.

This clone appeared a few times. This chain connects TRBV10-3 to TRBJ2-3; 9 bases align to TRBD2. CDR1 ENHRY and CDR2 SYGVKD come from the germline V gene. Trimming cost V 10 bases and J 1 base; bases outside gene matches: 6. The CDR3 spans 14 residues. The chain's CDR3 is CASGRGAGTDTQYF. In DNA, the CDR3 is TGTGCCAGCGGGAGGGGGGCTGGCACAGATACGCAGTATTTT.

The gene calls are TRBV14 and TRBJ1-2, with 7 bases fitting TRBD1. Germline V CDR1 and CDR2: SGHDN, FVKESK. J gave up 7 bases and V 0 bases, and 11 bases lay outside the gene matches. This CDR3 has 16 residues. This CDR3 reads CASSQDRSTGQFGYTF. As DNA, the CDR3 is TGTGCCAGCAGCCAAGATCGATCGACAGGGCAATTTGGCTACACCTTC.

This clone was counted only a few times. V gene TRBV2 combines with J gene TRBJ2-2, with D maybe TRBD2 (6 bases). V was shortened by 3 bases and J by 5 bases, with 13 bases between the two germline ends. CDR3 length equals 15 residues. The germline CDR1 and CDR2 sequences are SNHLY and FYNNEI. The CDR3 sequence is CASSDPGVSTGELFF. The DNA for the CDR3 is TGTGCCAGCAGTGACCCGGGGGTTTCTACCGGGGAGCTGTTTTTT.

The V and J genes are TRBV5-1 and TRBJ1-6; D gene uncertain. Per germline, CDR1 SGHRS and CDR2 YFSETQ. The CDR3 contains 14 residues. V lost 0 bases and J lost 14, with 15 bases in between. The CDR3 nucleotides read TGCGCCAGCAGCTTGGAAGGGTCGGGTTTGACCCTCCACTTT. Its translation: CASSLEGSGLTLHF.

About this clone itself: Other DNA sequences in the sample encode the same CDR3. The genes are TRBV5-4 and TRBJ2-1, with 9 positions matching TRBD2. This CDR3 has 16 amino acids. V was clipped by 2 bases and J by 4 bases; unmatched bases: 7. The germline CDR1 and CDR2 sequences are SGHNT and YYREEE (reference sequence). As DNA, the CDR3 is TGTGCCAGCAGCTTACGTACTAGCGGGTTATACAATGAGCAGTTCTTC. It translates to CASSLRTSGLYNEQFF.

This clone was observed once. This sequence joins TRBV25-1 and TRBJ1-4; D call uncertain. The V end lost 5 bases, the J end lost 0 bases, and 13 bases lay between the germline ends. Germline CDR1 reads MGHDK; CDR2 reads SYGVNS. The CDR3 runs to 16 residues. The CDR3 sequence is CASSPPFGTTNEKLFF. The DNA of the CDR3 is TGTGCCAGCAGTCCTCCTTTCGGAACAACTAATGAAAAACTGTTTTTT.